This record looks at one T cell receptor (beta chain) sequence and its context. Its matching antigen is unknown. The germline CDR1 and CDR2 sequences are SGHNT and YYREEE (reference sequence). This CDR3 comprises 14 residues. V gave up 0 bases and J gave up 7 bases; unmatched junction bases: 3. In the PCR, 60 Vbeta and 13 Jbeta primers were used. The method was immunoSEQ multiplex PCR; TCRdb's version includes in-frame clones alone and lacks a portion of them. The table lists more than 110,000 clones, over 60% of them singletons. This sample stems from a study of cytomegalovirus exposure and HLA in healthy donors. Findings and caveats of the study: A later analysis linked around 17,000 TCR beta sequences to HLA alleles at 0.05 false discovery rate.

The clonotype was recovered from a man in his forties or fifties in good health and CMV-seropositive. The gene calls are TRBV5-4 and TRBJ2-1; TRBD2 agrees at 8 bases. Input material: PBMCs. This CDR3 is CASSLATSANEQFF. The CDR3 region has the DNA TGTGCCAGCAGCTTGGCGACTAGCGCAAATGAGCAGTTCTTC.